The sequence of this T cell receptor (beta chain) was determined in a study of OX40 agonist ivuxolimab in advanced cancers. Per the germline V gene, CDR1 is SGHTA and CDR2 is FQGNSA. The CDR3 is made up of 18 amino acids. The junction had 12 bases not matched to a gene; V was cut back by 5 bases and J by 2 bases. Profiled with immunoSEQ multiplex PCR; TCRdb holds only in-frame clones, not every one. The sample carries about 80,000 clones, 92% recorded once. This receptor was obtained from an adult with an advanced solid tumor such as melanoma, head and neck, liver or kidney cancer. The material sequenced was CD4+ or CD8+ T cells sorted from blood, taken in a trial of the OX40 agonist ivuxolimab. The chain uses TRBV7-2 and TRBJ2-5, with 12 bases lining up with TRBD2. CDR3 protein: CASSNSVLAGGKQETQYF. The DNA for the CDR3 is TGTGCCAGCAGCAATTCGGTCCTAGCGGGGGGGAAGCAAGAGACCCAGTACTTC.